The 8 T cell receptor beta chains listed next were all sequenced from one sample in a study of identical twins. TCRdb re-called the 5' RACE reads with MiXCR, one entry per CDR3 protein. The data show 600,000 to 850,000 distinct CDR3 sequences, around a sixth seen once. This same sample was also taken into another study, of T cells expressing NK-cell markers.

What was sequenced was PBMCs. The receptors were sampled from a woman aged 18-35 years in good health.

The J gene is TRBJ1-6, the V gene TRBV12-3 or TRBV12-4; D not certain. The V gene lost 5 bases and the J gene lost 9 bases, with 11 bases spanning the gap. The CDR3 spans 13 residues. The CDR3 loop is CASSLHIGSPLHF. For the CDR3, the DNA is TGTGCCAGCAGTCTCCACATAGGTTCACCCCTCCACTTT.

The rearrangement uses TRBV7-2 and TRBJ2-7, with 10 bases identical to TRBD2. CDR1 SGHTA and CDR2 FQGNSA come from the germline V gene. V lost 2 bases, J lost 7 bases, and 8 bases stayed unmatched. The CDR3 runs to 15 residues. Here the CDR3 reads CASSLNLLAGGEQYF. In DNA, the CDR3 is TGTGCCAGCAGCTTAAACTTGTTAGCGGGAGGTGAGCAGTACTTC. Looking up the rest from reference TRBV7-2 and TRBJ2-7 gives the full variable domain: GAGVSQSPSNKVTEKGKDVELRCDPISGHTALYWYRQSLGQGLEFLIYFQGNSAPDKSGLPSDRFSAERTGGSVSTLTIQRTQQEDSAVYLCASSLNLLAGGEQYFGPGTRLTVT.

This clonotype showed up many times. The rearrangement links TRBV5-6 to TRBJ2-5; 10 bases map to TRBD1. V dropped 3 bases and J dropped 4; count of bases not matched to a gene: 3. Germline loops: CDR1 SGHDT, CDR2 YYEEEE. The CDR3 totals 14 residues. CDR3 residues: CASSSWTGGETQYF. CDR3 nucleotides: TGTGCCAGCAGCTCTTGGACAGGGGGAGAGACCCAGTACTTC.

The J gene is TRBJ2-7, the V gene TRBV25-1, with TRBD2 identical over 9 bases. Germline V lookup: CDR1 MGHDK, CDR2 SYGVNS. J lost 7 bases, V lost 2 bases, and 12 bases had no gene match. This CDR3 has 16 residues. The DNA of the CDR3 is TGTGCCAGCAGTGAACGCGCGGGAGGGCTAGTCGGGGAGCAGTACTTC. This translates into CASSERAGGLVGEQYF.

This clonotype was recorded only once. This chain uses TRBV18 with TRBJ2-5, with D perhaps matching TRBD2 (7 bases). CDR3 size: 16 residues. Germline values: CDR1 KGHSH, CDR2 LQKENI. With 5 bases removed from V and 5 bases from J, the gap between germline ends came to 21 bases. The CDR3 DNA is TGTGCCAGCTCATCTTCTATTCGGGGGGCCTCGGAGACCCAGTACTTC. Translated, it gives CASSSSIRGASETQYF.

V usage is TRBV10-3 and J usage is TRBJ2-3; no reliable D call. The CDR3 is 12 residues long. Germline V gives CDR1 ENHRY, CDR2 SYGVKD. V lost 2 bases and J 2 bases, leaving 2 bases between the germline ends. The CDR3 spells CAISETTDTQYF. As DNA, the CDR3 is TGTGCCATCAGTGAGACCACAGATACGCAGTATTTT.

This clonotype was detected only a few times. V gene TRBV4-3 combines with J gene TRBJ2-1, with unresolved D. Germline-derived CDR1 and CDR2 are LGHNA and YSLEER. The CDR3 is 14 amino acids. Trimming cost V 3 bases and J 9 bases, with 15 bases left between them. The DNA for the CDR3 is TGCGCCAGCAGCCAGATGGGCGCGTACGTTGAGCAGTTCTTC. Its protein is CASSQMGAYVEQFF.

This clonotype was counted only a few times. This chain connects TRBV7-2 to TRBJ2-7; 9 positions agree with TRBD1. The V gene end was trimmed by 0 bases and the J gene end by 3 bases; junction bases not matched to a gene: 3. Germline CDR1 SGHTA, CDR2 FQGNSA. The CDR3 is 15 amino acids. The CDR3 loop is CASSLAGTGFYEQYF. Written as DNA, the CDR3 is TGTGCCAGCAGCTTAGCAGGGACAGGGTTCTACGAGCAGTACTTC.